The T cell receptor (beta chain) described here comes from a study of human thymus T cells (dated by TCRdb to 2020 to 2022). General notes on the study: TCR alpha and beta repertoires from roughly eight infant thymus samples and a few related peripheral blood samples were characterized in the study. Donor ages ranged from about 7 to 244 days, and the cohort comprised about 6 male and a couple of female infants.

Thymus tissue was collected as surgical resects that were removed during corrective cardiac surgery. In Finland, the donors were immunologically healthy infants who were having open corrective cardiac surgery for congenital heart defects. After being mechanically released from the tissue, thymocytes were kept at -70 degrees C in pellets of roughly 10-33 million cells. Genomic DNA was extracted from frozen cell pellets with a QIAsymphony instrument. From cysteine to phenylalanine, the CDR3 is 17 amino acids long. Of the read, only the CDR3 DNA is kept; its 51 bases are in frame from base 1. From the germline V gene, CDR1 is MNHNS and CDR2 is SASEGT. Trimmed from V: 4 bases; trimmed from J: 1 base; junction bases lacking a gene match: 7. This clone came up once. Its antigen is unknown. Per-base quality was not reported, and no clone a single base away is much larger than it. The immunoSEQ multiplex PCR assay was used to amplify the TCRB and TCRAD loci from a standardized quantity of quality-controlled genomic DNA. The V(D)J region was spanned by amplicons of a length sufficient to cover the CDR3 and to identify V and J genes. The amplicons were sequenced on an Illumina platform via the commercial immunoSEQ service. The original pipeline was this. Primer bias and sequencing errors were corrected using previously described methods, and TCRAD and TCRB definitions followed the IMGT database. immunoSEQ Analyzer 3.0 and VDJTools were used for repertoire analysis, which covered basic statistics, V/J segment usage, diversity estimates, rarefaction and pairwise overlap. Chao1, ChaoE, Efron-Thisted, Shannon and inverse Simpson indices were used to estimate diversity, which was also estimated on datasets down-sampled to the smallest sample. Repertoire overlap used strict matching of CDR3 nucleotide sequence, V gene and J gene, with Jaccard-based multidimensional scaling clustering. TCRdb provides this immuneACCESS table in a form limited to in-frame rearrangements. Some clones are lacking; in checked studies, under half of them reflect an unresolved V gene, and why the rest are absent is not known. V and J calls plus clone size are reproduced from that table; the DNA served to infer D and trimming. Within this sample are about 130,000 clones, with 90% to 95% of them counted one time only. The ten largest clones take up around 0.024% of the sample.

Beyond this particular receptor, the publication reports: On average, thymus samples gave around 880,000 unique TCRB clonotypes, whereas blood samples gave about 84,000. Both the thymic and the peripheral blood repertoires appeared to show biased V and J gene segment usage. The related research reported highly overlapping thymic TCR repertoires among unrelated individuals.

The sample was thymus tissue. Here the chain combines TRBV6-1 and TRBJ1-6; 7 middle bases align to TRBD1. The clonotype originates from a boy younger than two with a congenital heart defect but otherwise immunologically healthy. This receptor has the CDR3 CASSVTGFLSYNSPLHF. DNA sequence: TGTGCCAGCAGTGTGACAGGGTTTCTATCCTATAATTCACCCCTCCACTTT.